The 31 T cell receptor beta chains reported below all come from one sample, sequenced in a study of molecular identifiers for immune sequencing clone quantification. One entry per CDR3 protein, called by TCRdb with MiXCR from the PCR reads. The sample holds more than 300,000 distinct CDR3 sequences; about 20% are singletons and the top ten take 0.7% to 0.9%. Sequencing used naive CD8+ T cells from blood, with Jurkat cell RNA spiked in. The subset is: FACS-sorted CD8+CD4-CCR7+CD45RA+ naive T cells. These receptor sequences come from a human donor in good health. Some libraries in this study had Jurkat cell RNA spiked in.

This clonotype has a count of ten or more. The genes are TRBV4-1 and TRBJ1-4; a weak D match, TRBD1 (5 bases). The V end lost 0 bases, the J end lost 1 base, and 12 bases lay between the germline ends. The CDR3 is made up of 17 amino acids. Germline assignment: CDR1 MGHRA and CDR2 YSYEKL. CDR3 coding DNA: TGCGCCAGCAGCCAAGAGAGGGGCCAAGGAACTAATGAAAAACTGTTTTTT. It translates to CASSQERGQGTNEKLFF.

Only one count was recorded for this clonotype. A read error may explain this, as a much larger clone is one base away. This chain joins TRBV2 and TRBJ1-5, with TRBD1 as a possible D gene (6 bases). This CDR3 is 16 amino acids long. Germline CDR1 SNHLY, CDR2 FYNNEI. CDR3 region: CAGSDITGSLNQPQHF. The CDR3 coding sequence is TGTGCCGGCAGTGATATAACAGGGTCGCTGAATCAGCCCCAGCATTTT.

This clonotype was recorded at least ten times. V is TRBV4-3 and J is TRBJ2-1, with no clear D. From germline, CDR1 is LGHNA and CDR2 YSLEER. CDR3 length: 16 amino acids. V lost 4 bases, J lost 2 bases, and 15 bases lay in between. The CDR3, as DNA: TGCGCCAGCAGCCCGAAGGTAGCTATGCCCTACAATGAGCAGTTCTTC. This gives the protein CASSPKVAMPYNEQFF.

This clonotype has a handful of counts. This chain links TRBV19 with TRBJ2-7; D remains ambiguous. This CDR3 region has 12 residues. V gave up 5 bases and J gave up 2 bases, with 7 bases separating them. Germline-derived CDR1 and CDR2 are LNHDA and SQIVND (reference sequence). The CDR3 region is CASSDSAYEQYF. The CDR3, as DNA: TGTGCCAGTAGTGATTCGGCCTACGAGCAGTACTTC.

This clonotype was counted a few times. The chain couples TRBV7-2 to TRBJ2-7; unclear D gene. Germline values: CDR1 SGHTA, CDR2 FQGNSA. The V gene lost 1 base and the J gene lost 4 bases, with 8 bases spanning the gap. The CDR3 is 13 residues long. The CDR3 bases are TGTGCCAGCAGCTTAGTGGGTTGGTACGAGCAGTACTTC. As protein: CASSLVGWYEQYF.

As regards this clonotype: This may stem from a read error, because a much larger clone lies one nucleotide away. The gene calls are TRBV29-1 and TRBJ1-2, with D unresolved. The CDR3 spans 11 residues. Germline V CDR1 and CDR2: SQVTM, ANQGSEA. For the CDR3, the DNA is TGCAGCGCGAGGAGCATGTCCGGCTCCACCTTC. Protein product: CSARSMSGSTF.

This clonotype has ten or more counts. The chain recombines TRBV29-1 with TRBJ1-2; 8 nucleotides agree with TRBD1. V gave up 6 bases and J gave up 4 bases; unmatched junction bases: 10. CDR3 size: 14 residues. The germline gives CDR1 SQVTM, CDR2 ANQGSEA. In DNA, the CDR3 is TGCAGCGTAGTTGACAGGGGCGGCATCTATGGCTACACCTTC. This encodes CSVVDRGGIYGYTF. Supplemented by reference TRBV29-1 and TRBJ1-2, the full variable domain reads SAVISQKPSRDICQRGTSLTIQCQVDSQVTMMFWYRQQPGQSLTLIATANQGSEATYESGFVIDKFPISRPNLTFSTLTVSNMSPEDSSIYLCSVVDRGGIYGYTFGSGTRLTVV.

This chain links TRBV27 with TRBJ1-1, with 9 bases that match TRBD1. The CDR3 is 15 amino acids. Germline V gives CDR1 MNHEY, CDR2 SMNVEV (reference sequence). V lost 5 bases, J lost 5 bases, and 9 bases stayed unmatched. CDR3 DNA: TGTGCCAGCAGTCTAAGACAGGGGGTAGGAACTGAAGCTTTCTTT. The encoded protein is CASSLRQGVGTEAFF.

This clonotype was seen a single time. Without the conserved terminal phenylalanine or tryptophan, this CDR3 likely stems from a read error. The genes are TRBV19 and TRBJ2-7, with D unclear. Germline V lookup: CDR1 LNHDA, CDR2 SQIVND (reference sequence). Trimming took 3 bases from V and 7 from J, leaving 13 bases between them. The CDR3 has 13 residues. For the CDR3, the DNA is TGTGCCAGTAGTATCGTACTTTTGCGAGAGCAGTACTCC. Its translation is CASSIVLLREQYS.

In the case of this clonotype: An end of the junction differs from the germline gene, which may be a read error. The genes are TRBV30 and TRBJ1-2; D remains unclear. The CDR3 has 13 amino acids. The germline V gene encodes CDR1 GTSNPN and CDR2 SVGIG (reference sequence). CDR3 nucleotide sequence: TGTGCCTGGAGAGAAATGGGGAGTGGAGGCTGCACCTTC. The encoded protein is CAWREMGSGGCTF. The full variable domain, with the rest looked up from reference TRBV30 and TRBJ1-2, is SQTIHQWPATLVQPVGSPLSLECTVEGTSNPNLYWYRQAAGRGLQLLFYSVGIGQISSEVPQNLSASRPQDRQFILSSKKLLLSDSGFYLCAWREMGSGGCTFGSGTRLTVV.

On this clonotype itself: A much larger clone lies one base from this, so it may be a read error. J is TRBJ2-1 and V is TRBV4-3; 12 bases fit TRBD2. From germline, CDR1 is LGHNA and CDR2 YSLEER. There are 15 residues in the CDR3. The CDR3 nucleotides read TGCGCCAGCAGCCAGACTAGCGGGGGATACAGTGAGCAGTTCTTC. Its translation is CASSQTSGGYSEQFF.

This clonotype has just a few counts. CDR3 sequence reads: CSASQDYFGNEQYF. CDR3 nucleotide sequence: TGCAGTGCTTCCCAGGACTATTTTGGTAACGAGCAGTACTTC. The genes are TRBV20-1 and TRBJ2-7, with D possibly TRBD2 on 6 matching bases. CDR1 is DFQATT, CDR2 SNEGSKA, per germline (reference sequence). V was cut by 5 bases and J by 5 bases, with 19 bases left in between. The CDR3 runs 14 residues.

This clonotype was observed many times. J is TRBJ2-3 and V is TRBV7-6, with 12 bases lining up with TRBD2. This CDR3 region has 19 residues. Germline V gives CDR1 SGHVS, CDR2 FNYEAQ. J lost 5 bases, V lost 5 bases, and 17 bases had no gene match. CDR3 nucleotides: TGTGCCAGCAGCCTGACGCTAGCGGGAGGGCCGAGTCAGGAAGATACGCAGTATTTT. Its protein is CASSLTLAGGPSQEDTQYF.

The chain uses TRBV29-1 and TRBJ2-3; no reliable D call. The germline V and J ends were trimmed by 2 bases and 0 bases, with 9 bases remaining between them. This CDR3 region has 14 residues. Germline V gene lookup returns CDR1 SQVTM and CDR2 ANQGSEA. As DNA, the CDR3 is TGCAGCGTTGAACGAGACTTTAGCACAGATACGCAGTATTTT. Translated: CSVERDFSTDTQYF.

V gene TRBV28 combines with J gene TRBJ1-1; no firm D call. CDR3 length equals 13 residues. Looked up from germline, CDR1 is MDHEN and CDR2 is SYDVKM. V dropped 3 bases and J dropped 1 base, with 6 bases sitting between them. In DNA form, the CDR3 reads TGTGCCAGCAGTTTCGGCAGGAACACTGAAGCTTTCTTT. Its translation: CASSFGRNTEAFF.

This clonotype was seen repeatedly, ten times or more. This chain uses TRBV15 with TRBJ2-3, with D maybe TRBD2 (5 bases). CDR1 is LNHNV and CDR2 is YYDKDF in the germline V gene (reference sequence). This CDR3 has 16 residues. V was clipped by 0 bases and J by 4 bases, with 14 bases between them. CDR3 sequence reads: CATSRDRAGGSDTQYF. The CDR3 region has the DNA TGTGCCACCAGCAGAGATCGGGCGGGTGGCTCAGATACGCAGTATTTT.

This clonotype has a count of ten or more. The chain employs TRBV9 and TRBJ1-1; no definite D call. The CDR3 loop spans 14 amino acids. Per the germline V gene, CDR1 is SGDLS and CDR2 is YYNGEE. Deletions cut 0 bases from V and 8 bases from J, with 14 bases between. Written as DNA, the CDR3 is TGTGCCAGCAGCGTAGCGGGCAGAAGCCGAGAAGCTTTCTTT. Protein sequence: CASSVAGRSREAFF.

This clonotype occurred a few times. V and J are TRBV27 and TRBJ2-7; D unclear. Germline assignment: CDR1 MNHEY and CDR2 SMNVEV (reference sequence). CDR3 length equals 13 residues. Trimming shortened V by 3 bases and J by 1 base, and 7 bases separated the two germline ends. CDR3 region: CASSFSQSYEQYF. The CDR3 nucleotides are TGTGCCAGCAGTTTTTCACAGTCCTACGAGCAGTACTTC.

Ten or more counts support this clonotype. The gene calls are TRBV13 and TRBJ2-2, with 9 positions matching TRBD1. This CDR3 is 15 amino acids long. CDR1 is PRHDT, CDR2 FYEKMQ, per germline (reference sequence). The V gene end was trimmed by 7 bases and the J gene end by 6 bases; junction bases not matched to a gene: 9. CDR3 nucleotides: TGTGCCAGCACCTCCGGGACAGGGCGAGCCGGGGAGCTGTTTTTT. This encodes CASTSGTGRAGELFF.

This clonotype was counted ten times or more. V usage is TRBV2 and J usage is TRBJ1-1; D not resolved. V was cut by 4 bases and J by 0 bases, with 9 bases left in between. This CDR3 region has 14 residues. Germline CDR1 SNHLY, CDR2 FYNNEI. The CDR3 loop is CASSGDVMNTEAFF. The CDR3 coding sequence is TGTGCCAGCAGTGGGGATGTGATGAACACTGAAGCTTTCTTT.

This clonotype was counted at least ten times. This chain uses TRBV30 with TRBJ2-7; tentative D call: TRBD2 (6 bases). Germline V gene data show CDR1 as GTSNPN and CDR2 as SVGIG (reference sequence). CDR3 length: 14 amino acids. The germline V and J ends were trimmed by 3 bases and 2 bases, with 14 bases remaining between them. CDR3 protein: CAWSAGGGTYEQYF. DNA of the CDR3: TGTGCCTGGAGCGCGGGTGGAGGGACCTACGAGCAGTACTTC.

With respect to this clonotype: This may arise from a read error, as a much more abundant clone is one base away. The CDR3 DNA follows: TGTGCCAGCAGCCTAACGGGCTCAATGAACACTGAAGCTTTCTTT. Protein product: CASSLTGSMNTEAFF. This rearrangement joins TRBV7-8 to TRBJ1-1; D gene unclear. Germline CDR1 and CDR2: SGHVS and FQNEAQ. Trimming cost V 5 bases and J 0 bases, with 13 bases left between them. The CDR3 length is 15 residues.

This clonotype was seen many times. This sequence joins TRBV14 and TRBJ2-3; 11 bases are a match to TRBD2. Germline V gives CDR1 SGHDN, CDR2 FVKESK. The CDR3 totals 18 residues. Losses at the gene ends were 0 bases for V and 2 bases for J; bases not matched to a gene: 7. The CDR3 nucleotides read TGTGCCAGCAGCCAAGATTTTCCTAGCGGGGGGTACACAGATACGCAGTATTTT. Residues: CASSQDFPSGGYTDTQYF. Based on the CDR3 plus reference TRBV14 and TRBJ2-3, the full variable domain is EAGVTQFPSHSVIEKGQTVTLRCDPISGHDNLYWYRRVMGKEIKFLLHFVKESKQDESGMPNNRFLAERTGGTYSTLKVQPAELEDSGVYFCASSQDFPSGGYTDTQYFGPGTRLTVL.

This clonotype was picked up many times. The chain recombines TRBV29-1 with TRBJ2-2; D unresolved. Germline values: CDR1 SQVTM, CDR2 ANQGSEA. The CDR3 sequence is 13 residues long. V lost 7 bases and J 0 bases, leaving 9 bases between the germline ends. CDR3: CSAAQANTGELFF. The CDR3 nucleotides read TGCAGCGCCGCCCAGGCGAACACCGGGGAGCTGTTTTTT.

The table lists this clonotype with a few counts. The rearrangement uses TRBV7-2 and TRBJ2-3, with 13 bases that match TRBD2. This CDR3 has 18 amino acids. Looked up from germline, CDR1 is SGHTA and CDR2 is FQGNSA. V lost 5 bases, J lost 4 bases, and 12 bases stayed unmatched. In nucleotides, the CDR3 is TGTGCCAGCAGCGATGGGACTAGCGGGATTTTGGAATCAGATACGCAGTATTTT. It yields the protein CASSDGTSGILESDTQYF.

This chain uses TRBV5-6 with TRBJ2-7; D gene ambiguous. Germline lookup yields CDR1 SGHDT and CDR2 YYEEEE. V lost 3 bases and J 2 bases, leaving 15 bases between the germline ends. This CDR3 is built from 15 residues. DNA of the CDR3: TGTGCCAGCAGCTCCGTAAAATACGTCCCCTACGAGCAGTACTTC. Translating it yields CASSSVKYVPYEQYF.

The gene calls are TRBV5-6 and TRBJ2-5; D may be TRBD1 (5 bases). The germline V gene encodes CDR1 SGHDT and CDR2 YYEEEE. V lost 0 bases and J 5 bases, leaving 8 bases between the germline ends. The CDR3 spans 13 residues. The chain's CDR3 is CASSLGWGETQYF. CDR3 nucleotide sequence: TGTGCCAGCAGCTTGGGCTGGGGCGAGACCCAGTACTTC.

About this clonotype: This sequence may be a read error, since a much larger clone differs from it by one base. The chain couples TRBV19 to TRBJ2-3; possibly TRBD1 for D (7 bases). Per the germline V gene, CDR1 is LNHDA and CDR2 is SQIVND (reference sequence). The CDR3 is 15 residues long. Trimming stripped 5 bases from V and 6 bases from J, with 18 bases between. CDR3 region: CASSVGGTAHDTQYF. CDR3 DNA: TGTGCCAGTAGTGTAGGAGGGACAGCACACGATACGCAGTATTTT.

The V call is TRBV28, the J call TRBJ1-1, with D unresolved. CDR3 length: 11 amino acids. Germline V gene data show CDR1 as MDHEN and CDR2 as SYDVKM. V was trimmed by 5 bases and J by 8 bases, leaving 9 bases between them. The CDR3 loop reads CASSPHQEAFF. The CDR3 nucleotides are TGTGCCAGCAGTCCCCATCAGGAAGCTTTCTTT.

Concerning this clonotype: The CDR3 carries no conserved terminal phenylalanine or tryptophan, so it likely arises from a read error. The V and J genes are TRBV13 and TRBJ1-3, with D hard to call. CDR1 and CDR2 from the germline V gene are PRHDT and FYEKMQ (reference sequence). This CDR3 has 10 residues. Deletions cut 8 bases from V and 4 bases from J, with 3 bases between. This CDR3 reads CASSGNTIYL. The CDR3 DNA sequence: TGTGCCAGCTCAGGAAACACCATATATCTT.

As to this clonotype: With a much larger clone just one base away, this may be a read error. V is TRBV7-9 and J is TRBJ1-6; 9 nucleotides align to TRBD1. The CDR3 has 19 amino acids. Per germline, CDR1 SEHNR and CDR2 FQNEAQ (reference sequence). The CDR3 reads CASNLEGSVTGTGSSPLHF. CDR3 nucleotides: TGTGCCAGCAACTTAGAGGGATCGGTTACCGGGACAGGGAGTTCACCCCTCCACTTT.